This entry is about one T cell receptor beta chain. Its antigen is undetermined. The data were obtained in a study of monozygotic twins with inflammatory bowel disease. During cDNA synthesis, UMIs that each contained a 6-nucleotide sample barcode were added by means of template switching. TCRdb processed the 5' RACE reads again and assigns one entry to each CDR3 protein, with no DNA. This table holds more than 120,000 distinct CDR3 sequences. The study's findings and limits: A reduction in TCRbeta diversity (inverse Simpson) was seen in IBD patients relative to healthy co-twins.

Germline V gene lookup returns CDR1 DFQATT and CDR2 SNEGSKA (reference sequence). The CDR3 covers 15 residues. Sequencing was performed on blood. The chain joins TRBV20-1 to TRBJ1-2; TCRdb's D call of TRBD1 is untestable without DNA. The sequence was obtained from a human donor with ulcerative colitis or Crohn's disease, or a healthy co-twin of an affected twin (not recorded which). The CDR3 protein is CSASPPGHYPYGYTF.